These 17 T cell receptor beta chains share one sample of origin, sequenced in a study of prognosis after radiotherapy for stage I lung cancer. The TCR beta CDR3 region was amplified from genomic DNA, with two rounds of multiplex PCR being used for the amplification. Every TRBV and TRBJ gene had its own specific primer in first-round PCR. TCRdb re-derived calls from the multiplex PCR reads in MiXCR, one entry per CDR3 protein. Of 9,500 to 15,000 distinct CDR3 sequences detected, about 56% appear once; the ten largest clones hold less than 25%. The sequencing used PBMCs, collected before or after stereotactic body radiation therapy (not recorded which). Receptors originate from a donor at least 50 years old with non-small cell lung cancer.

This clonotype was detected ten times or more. CDR3 protein: CASSVGGASTDTQYF. The CDR3 bases are TGTGCCAGCAGCGTGGGGGGGGCAAGCACAGATACGCAGTATTTT. The V and J genes are TRBV9 and TRBJ2-3; D might be TRBD2 (7 bases). CDR1 SGDLS and CDR2 YYNGEE come from the germline V gene. There are 15 residues in the CDR3. V was pared by 2 bases and J by 0 bases, with 10 bases between.

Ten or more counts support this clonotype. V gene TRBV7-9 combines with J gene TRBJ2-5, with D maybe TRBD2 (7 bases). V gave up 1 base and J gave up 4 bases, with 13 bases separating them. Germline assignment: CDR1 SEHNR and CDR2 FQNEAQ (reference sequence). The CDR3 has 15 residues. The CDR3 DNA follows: TGTGCCAGCAGCTTAGTGGGGGGGCGAGGAGAGACCCAGTACTTC. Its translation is CASSLVGGRGETQYF.

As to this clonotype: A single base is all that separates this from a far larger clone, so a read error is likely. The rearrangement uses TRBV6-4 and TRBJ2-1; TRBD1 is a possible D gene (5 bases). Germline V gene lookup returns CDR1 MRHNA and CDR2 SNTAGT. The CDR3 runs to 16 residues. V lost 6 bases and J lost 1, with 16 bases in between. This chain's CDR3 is CASRTPWGLSYNEQFF. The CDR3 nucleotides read TGTGCCAGCAGGACTCCTTGGGGCCTTTCCTACAATGAGCAGTTCTTC.

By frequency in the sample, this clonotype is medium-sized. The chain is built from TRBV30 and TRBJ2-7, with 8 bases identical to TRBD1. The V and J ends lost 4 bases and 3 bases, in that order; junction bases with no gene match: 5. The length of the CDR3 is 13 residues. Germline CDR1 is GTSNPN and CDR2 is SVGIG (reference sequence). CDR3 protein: CAWMETGVYEQYF. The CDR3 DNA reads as TGTGCCTGGATGGAGACAGGGGTCTACGAGCAGTACTTC.

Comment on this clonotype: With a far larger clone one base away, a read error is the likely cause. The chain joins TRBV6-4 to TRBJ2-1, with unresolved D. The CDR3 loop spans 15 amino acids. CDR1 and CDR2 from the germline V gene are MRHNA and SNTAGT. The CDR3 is CASSDGQSSYNEKFF. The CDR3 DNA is TGTGCCAGCAGTGACGGGCAGAGCTCCTACAATGAGAAGTTCTTC.

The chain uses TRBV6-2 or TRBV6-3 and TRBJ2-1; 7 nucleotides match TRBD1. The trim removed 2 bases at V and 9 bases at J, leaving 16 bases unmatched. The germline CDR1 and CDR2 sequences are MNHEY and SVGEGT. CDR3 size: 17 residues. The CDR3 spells CASSYLESGTVSTEQFF. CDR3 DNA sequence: TGTGCCAGCAGTTACCTAGAGTCTGGGACAGTGAGTACTGAGCAGTTCTTC.

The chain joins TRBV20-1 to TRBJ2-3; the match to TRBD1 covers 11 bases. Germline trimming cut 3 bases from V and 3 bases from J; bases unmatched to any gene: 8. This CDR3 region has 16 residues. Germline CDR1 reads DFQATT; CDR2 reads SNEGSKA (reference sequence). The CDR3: CSASKWDRGETDTQYF. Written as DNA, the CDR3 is TGCAGTGCTAGCAAGTGGGACAGGGGGGAAACAGATACGCAGTATTTT.

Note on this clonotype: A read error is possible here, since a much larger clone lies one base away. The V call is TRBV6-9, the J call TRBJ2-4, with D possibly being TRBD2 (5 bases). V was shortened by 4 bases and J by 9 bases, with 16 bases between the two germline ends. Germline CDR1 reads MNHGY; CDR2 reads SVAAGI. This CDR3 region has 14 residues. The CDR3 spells CASSSTVPGGIQYF. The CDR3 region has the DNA TGTGCCAGCAGTTCAACAGTCCCCGGAGGCATTCAGTACTTC.

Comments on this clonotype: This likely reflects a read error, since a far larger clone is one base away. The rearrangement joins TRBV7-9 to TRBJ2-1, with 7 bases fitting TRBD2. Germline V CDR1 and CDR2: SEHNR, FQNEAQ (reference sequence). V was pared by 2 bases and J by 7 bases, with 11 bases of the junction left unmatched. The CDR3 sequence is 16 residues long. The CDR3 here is CASSLTGGGLSNEQFF. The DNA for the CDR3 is TGTGCCAGCAGCTTAACGGGGGGAGGATTAAGTAATGAGCAGTTCTTC.

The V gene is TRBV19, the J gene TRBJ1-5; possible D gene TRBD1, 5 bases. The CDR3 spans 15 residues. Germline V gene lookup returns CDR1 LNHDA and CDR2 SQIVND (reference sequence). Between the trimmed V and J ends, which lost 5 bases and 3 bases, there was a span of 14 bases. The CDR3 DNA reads TGTGCCAGTAGTGTGACGGGGGATGTCAATCAGCCCCAGCATTTT. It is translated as CASSVTGDVNQPQHF.

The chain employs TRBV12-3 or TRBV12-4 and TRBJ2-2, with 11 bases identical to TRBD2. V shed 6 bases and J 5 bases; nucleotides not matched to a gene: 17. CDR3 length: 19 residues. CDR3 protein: CASRQMATLAGGPTGELFF. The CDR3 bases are TGTGCCAGCAGACAAATGGCCACTCTAGCGGGAGGACCTACCGGGGAGCTGTTTTTT.

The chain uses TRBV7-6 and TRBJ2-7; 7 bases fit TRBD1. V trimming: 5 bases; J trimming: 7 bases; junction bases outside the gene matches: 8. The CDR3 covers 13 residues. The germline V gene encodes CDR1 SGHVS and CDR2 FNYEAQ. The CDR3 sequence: CASSPDRVSEQYF. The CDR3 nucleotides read TGTGCCAGCAGCCCAGACAGGGTTTCTGAGCAGTACTTC.

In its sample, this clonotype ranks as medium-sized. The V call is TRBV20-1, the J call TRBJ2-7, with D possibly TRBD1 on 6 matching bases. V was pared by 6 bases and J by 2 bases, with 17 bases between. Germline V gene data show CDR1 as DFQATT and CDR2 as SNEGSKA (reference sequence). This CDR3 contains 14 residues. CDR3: CSAPWTVKTYEQYF. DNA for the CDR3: TGCAGTGCGCCTTGGACAGTCAAGACCTACGAGCAGTACTTC.

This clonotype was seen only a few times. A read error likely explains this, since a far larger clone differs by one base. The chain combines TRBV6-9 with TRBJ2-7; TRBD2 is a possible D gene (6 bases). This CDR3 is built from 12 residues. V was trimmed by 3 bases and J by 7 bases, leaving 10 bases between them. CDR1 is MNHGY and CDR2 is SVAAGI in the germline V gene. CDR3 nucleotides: TGTGCCAGCAGTTACTCCGGGGGTGAGCAGTACTTC. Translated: CASSYSGGEQYF.

The CDR3 DNA reads as TGTGCCAGTAGTGGACGACAGGGCCACACTGAAGCTTTCTTT. This codes for CASSGRQGHTEAFF. V and J are TRBV19 and TRBJ1-1; 7 nucleotides line up with TRBD1. V gave up 5 bases and J gave up 3 bases; unmatched junction bases: 6. This CDR3 has 14 amino acids. Germline V gene lookup returns CDR1 LNHDA and CDR2 SQIVND (reference sequence).

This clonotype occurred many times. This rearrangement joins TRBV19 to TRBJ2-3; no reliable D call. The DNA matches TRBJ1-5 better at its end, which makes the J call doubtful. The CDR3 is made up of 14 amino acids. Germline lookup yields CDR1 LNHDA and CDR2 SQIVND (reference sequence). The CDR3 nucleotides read TGTGCCAGTAGGTCTAGCGGGAGTGGAGATACGCAGCATTTT. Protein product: CASRSSGSGDTQHF.

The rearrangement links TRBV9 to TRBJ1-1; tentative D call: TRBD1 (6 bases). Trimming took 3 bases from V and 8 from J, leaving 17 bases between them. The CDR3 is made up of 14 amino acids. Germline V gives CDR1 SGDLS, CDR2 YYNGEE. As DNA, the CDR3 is TGTGCCAGCAGCGCTCACCAAGGGGGAGTAGAAGCTTTCTTT. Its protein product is CASSAHQGGVEAFF.